Listed below are T cell receptor beta chains from one sample, sequenced in a study of blood T cell repertoires in COVID-19. Sequenced by immunoSEQ multiplex PCR; TCRdb stores in-frame clones only, minus some. The sample has approximately 240,000 clones; 80% to 90% are singletons. Sequences were obtained from PBMCs or T cells enriched from blood (not recorded which). These receptors were obtained from a woman aged 18-29 years in a cohort exposed to, infected with or recovered from COVID-19 (not recorded which). The CDR3 runs from the conserved cysteine through the conserved F or W. The D gene is left open where the match is weak. Clone size is stated in some rows and not others, as once, few, many or a class when expanded.

NA	TRBV11-2	TRBJ2-1	NA	TGTGCCAGCAGCACGCAGCGATGGACAGACAATGAGCAGTTCTTC	CASSTQRWTDNEQFF
NA	TRBV5-1	TRBJ2-3	NA	TGCGCCAGCAGACACAGGGAGGATACGCAGTATTTT	CASRHREDTQYF
NA	TRBV11-2	TRBJ1-1	NA	TGTGCCAGCAGCTCTGACAGGAACACTGAAGCTTTCTTT	CASSSDRNTEAFF
TRBD2	TRBV18	TRBJ2-1	NA	TGTGCCAGCTCACCACGGAGCGGGAGTACGTACAATGAGCAGTTCTTC	CASSPRSGSTYNEQFF
NA	TRBV28	TRBJ1-2	NA	TGTGCCAGCAGCATGACGGGAAATAATGGCTACACCTTC	CASSMTGNNGYTF
NA	TRBV18	TRBJ2-3	NA	TGTGCCAGCTCACGGGCTTCCGGGGGAAGCACAGATACGCAGTATTTT	CASSRASGGSTDTQYF
NA	TRBV11-3	TRBJ1-1	NA	TGTGCCAGCAGCTTAGCTGGGCTCGGAGCTTTCTTT	CASSLAGLGAFF
NA	TRBV4-1	TRBJ1-6	NA	TGCGCCAGCAGCCAAGATGGCAGGGGCTTCTATAATTCACCCCTCCACTTT	CASSQDGRGFYNSPLHF
NA	TRBV7-9	TRBJ2-2	NA	TGTGCCAGCAGCCAACAGGTGAACACCGGGGAGCTGTTTTTT	CASSQQVNTGELFF
TRBD1	TRBV7-8	TRBJ1-4	NA	TGTGCCAGCAGCCGACAGGGGTGGGATGAAAAACTGTTTTTT	CASSRQGWDEKLFF
NA	TRBV6-2/TRBV6-3	TRBJ1-2	few	TGTGCCAGCAGTTTGGAGGTAGCTAACTATGGCTACACCTTC	CASSLEVANYGYTF
TRBD1	TRBV28	TRBJ1-5	NA	TGTGCCAGCAGAAACATCCGACCGGGACAGGGTGCCAATCAGCCCCAGCATTTT	CASRNIRPGQGANQPQHF
TRBD1	TRBV28	TRBJ1-2	NA	TGTGCCAGCAGAACAGGGGGCCGGGAAGGCTACACCTTC	CASRTGGREGYTF
TRBD1	TRBV7-9	TRBJ2-5	NA	TGTGCCAGCAGCTCCTCCCAGGGGGCAGGGGAGACCCAGTACTTC	CASSSSQGAGETQYF
NA	TRBV18	TRBJ2-6	NA	TGTGCCAGCTCACCAGACAGAGCCGGGGCCAACGTCCTGACTTTC	CASSPDRAGANVLTF
TRBD2	TRBV28	TRBJ2-1	once	TGTGCCAGCAGTTTCGTGGGAGGGCAAGGGGTCAATGAGCAGTTCTTC	CASSFVGGQGVNEQFF
NA	TRBV4-1	TRBJ1-5	NA	TGCGCCAGCAGCCCGGAGGGTAGCAATCAGCCCCAGCATTTT	CASSPEGSNQPQHF
TRBD2	TRBV5-6	TRBJ2-7	NA	TGTGCCAGCAGCTTCACTAGCGGGACCATCTGGGGGAGCTCCTACGAGCAGTACTTC	CASSFTSGTIWGSSYEQYF
NA	TRBV6-5	TRBJ1-2	NA	TGTGCCAGCAGTTACTCAGGGACACGAGGCTACACCTTC	CASSYSGTRGYTF
TRBD1	TRBV10-1	TRBJ2-1	NA	TGCGCCAGCAGTGGGGGACAGGGGGCGTTTTTGTTCTTC	CASSGGQGAFLFF
NA	TRBV7-9	TRBJ2-1	NA	TGTGCCAGCTCCCTACAGCCGGATGAGCAGTTCTTC	CASSLQPDEQFF
NA	TRBV24-1	TRBJ1-1	NA	TGTGCCACCAGTGATAGTGGACAGTCTAACACTGAAGCTTTCTTT	CATSDSGQSNTEAFF
TRBD1	TRBV19	TRBJ1-4	NA	TGTGCCACCCAGAGGGGACAGGGGCTTGAAAAACTGTTTTTT	CATQRGQGLEKLFF
NA	TRBV11-2	TRBJ2-1	NA	TGTGCCAGCAACTCCTGGAGGGGCTCTAGCTCCTACAATGAGCAGTTCTTC	CASNSWRGSSSYNEQFF
NA	TRBV2	TRBJ1-2	NA	TGTGCCAGCACGGCGGGGAACTATGGCTACACCTTC	CASTAGNYGYTF
NA	TRBV7-9	TRBJ2-7	once	TGTGCCAGCAGCCGAGCCGCGGCGGACTACGAGCAGTACTTC	CASSRAAADYEQYF
NA	TRBV21-1	TRBJ2-5	NA	TGTGCCAGCAGCAAAGAGGAGGGGGAGACCCAGTACTTC	CASSKEEGETQYF
NA	TRBV7-9	TRBJ2-1	NA	TGTGCCAGCAGCTTCCGAGATGCCTACAATGAGCAGTTCTTC	CASSFRDAYNEQFF
NA	TRBV5-1	TRBJ2-6	NA	TGCGCCAGCAGCTTGGCCCCAGGGTCTGGGGCCAACGTCCTGACTTTC	CASSLAPGSGANVLTF
NA	TRBV6-1	TRBJ1-2	NA	TGTGCCAGCAGTGAAGAGGTACAGCCCGGAGGGGATGGCTACACCTTC	CASSEEVQPGGDGYTF
TRBD2	TRBV30	TRBJ2-3	once	TGTGCCTGGAGCCCACTAGCGCAGAGCACAGATACGCAGTATTTT	CAWSPLAQSTDTQYF
TRBD1	TRBV30	TRBJ2-2	NA	TGTGCCTGGACGGCGGGGACAGGGAACACCGGGGAGCTGTTTTTT	CAWTAGTGNTGELFF
NA	TRBV12-3/TRBV12-4	TRBJ2-2	few	TGTGCCAGCAAAGAATTAGACACCGGGGAGCTGTTTTTT	CASKELDTGELFF
NA	TRBV9	TRBJ1-3	NA	TGTGCCAGCAGCGTAGGTCGGGGCTCTGGAAACACCATATATTTT	CASSVGRGSGNTIYF
TRBD1	TRBV10-3	TRBJ2-1	NA	TGTGCCACCACTTCGACAGGGGAGAATGAGCAGTTCTTC	CATTSTGENEQFF
NA	TRBV10-2	TRBJ2-7	once	TGCGCCAGCAGCGAACAGGGTCTCTCCGAGCAGTACTTC	CASSEQGLSEQYF
NA	TRBV2	TRBJ1-5	NA	TGTGCCAGCATGCAGGGATTCGGTCAGCCCCAGCATTTT	CASMQGFGQPQHF
TRBD1	TRBV6-6	TRBJ1-6	NA	TGTGCCAGCAATCAGGCAGGGGGGTCACCCCTCCACTTT	CASNQAGGSPLHF
NA	TRBV25-1	TRBJ1-1	NA	TGTGCCAGCAGGGGGGGTTTCACCGACACTGAAGCTTTCTTT	CASRGGFTDTEAFF
TRBD1	TRBV5-4	TRBJ1-2	NA	TGTGCCAGCAGCGGACGGGACAGGGGTGGCTACACCTTC	CASSGRDRGGYTF
TRBD1	TRBV4-1	TRBJ1-5	few	TGCGCCAGCAGCCAGGACGCCACAGGGGTAGGGGGTCAGCCCCAGCATTTT	CASSQDATGVGGQPQHF
TRBD2	TRBV19	TRBJ2-3	NA	TGTGCCAGTAGTTCAAGGGGACTAGCGGGGGGGCGCTCCACAGATACGCAGTATTTT	CASSSRGLAGGRSTDTQYF
NA	TRBV28	TRBJ1-5	NA	TGTGCCAGCAGTTTTTACGGCAGGTTCGACGTGGAGCCCCAGCATTTT	CASSFYGRFDVEPQHF
NA	TRBV7-2	TRBJ1-5	NA	TGTGCCAGCAGTCGGGGGGATGGCAATCAGCCCCAGCATTTT	CASSRGDGNQPQHF
NA	TRBV4-2	TRBJ2-6	NA	TGTGCCAGCAGCCAAGGGCAGGTCTCTGGGGCCAACGTCCTGACTTTC	CASSQGQVSGANVLTF
NA	TRBV11-2	TRBJ1-1	NA	TGTGCCAGCAGCTTACTCAGCGGTAACACTGAAGCTTTCTTT	CASSLLSGNTEAFF